The next 12 T cell receptor beta chains were all read from a single sample in a study of T cell clonality in common variable immunodeficiency. Profiling relied on immunoSEQ multiplex PCR, and the TCRdb table lists in-frame clones only, not all of them. The specimen has around 52,000 clones, none found just once. Sequenced input: peripheral blood mononuclear cells. All receptors derive from a person aged 18 to 70 in good health.

This clone was counted at least ten times. The CDR3 goes on 3 residues after the read ends, and that part is filled in from the germline J gene. This chain links TRBV20-1 with TRBJ1-5; D unresolved. The V gene lost 3 bases and the J gene lost 0 bases, with 6 bases spanning the gap. Germline V gene sequence: CDR1 DFQATT, CDR2 SNEGSKA (reference sequence). CDR3 length equals 13 residues. CDR3 protein: CSASFGSNQPQHF. CDR3 DNA (partial): TGCAGTGCTAGTTTCGGTAGCAATCAGCCC.

This clone was counted many times. Read data end 3 residues before the CDR3 end; the end is taken from the germline J gene. The chain combines TRBV19 with TRBJ1-1, with D possibly being TRBD1 (5 bases). This CDR3 is built from 13 residues. The V gene's germline CDR1 is LNHDA and CDR2 SQIVND (reference sequence). V lost 5 bases, J lost 5 bases, and 12 bases lay in between. The covered CDR3 bases are TGTGCCAGTAGTCTAACCAGGGAAACTGAA. The encoded protein is CASSLTRETE. From start to end, the CDR3 is CASSLTRETEAFF. Drawing the rest from reference TRBV19 and TRBJ1-1, the complete variable domain is DGGITQSPKYLFRKEGQNVTLSCEQNLNHDAMYWYRQDPGQGLRLIYYSQIVNDFQKGDIAEGYSVSREKKESFPLTVTSAQKNPTAFYLCASSLTRETEAFFGQGTRLTVV.

This clone has a count of ten or more. The read ends 3 residues shy of where the CDR3 ends; the end is completed using the germline J gene. This chain links TRBV14 with TRBJ1-2; D perhaps matches TRBD1 (5 bases). V lost 0 bases and J lost 4, with 12 bases in between. The CDR3 covers 15 residues. The germline V gene has CDR1 SGHDN and CDR2 FVKESK. The CDR3 protein is CASSQEVSTVYGYTF. Incomplete CDR3 DNA: TGTGCCAGCAGCCAAGAAGTTTCGACAGTCTATGGC.

This clone came up many times. The read terminates 3 residues before the CDR3 end, so the remaining end is supplied by the germline J gene. This sequence joins TRBV19 and TRBJ1-6; 7 nucleotides align to TRBD1. Losses at the gene ends were 9 bases for V and 5 bases for J; bases not matched to a gene: 4. There are 13 residues in the CDR3. Germline V gives CDR1 LNHDA, CDR2 SQIVND (reference sequence). Partial CDR3 DNA: TGTGCCAGCACGGGACAGAATAATTCACCC. This encodes CASTGQNNSP. The whole CDR3 protein reads CASTGQNNSPLHF.

This clone was detected ten times or more. The observed sequence ends 3 residues before the CDR3 terminus, with the missing tail filled in from the germline J gene. J is TRBJ2-4 and V is TRBV30; 8 bases align to TRBD2. CDR3 length equals 14 residues. Germline-derived CDR1 and CDR2 are GTSNPN and SVGIG (reference sequence). The sequenced CDR3 bases are TGTGCCTGGAGTGTTACCAGGACTAGCCTATTT. Translation gives CAWSVTRTSLF. The entire CDR3 sequence reads CAWSVTRTSLFQYF.

This clone has at least ten counts. The read falls 3 residues short of the CDR3 end, and the missing part is taken from the germline J gene. The chain carries TRBV19 and TRBJ2-7; 13 bases are shared with TRBD2. Unmatched junction bases numbered 5, after V lost 4 bases and J lost 5 bases. The CDR3 spans 15 residues. CDR1 and CDR2 from the germline V gene are LNHDA and SQIVND (reference sequence). This chain's CDR3 is CASSKGLAGVHEQYF. The covered CDR3 bases are TGTGCCAGTAGTAAAGGACTAGCGGGAGTTCACGAG.

This clone was found many times. The read ends 3 residues shy of where the CDR3 ends; the end is completed using the germline J gene. The rearrangement uses TRBV19 and TRBJ2-7, with 10 positions matching TRBD2. This CDR3 contains 14 residues. With 5 bases clipped from V and 6 bases from J, the junction kept 7 bases outside the gene matches. The V gene's germline CDR1 is LNHDA and CDR2 SQIVND (reference sequence). The sequenced part of the CDR3 DNA is TGTGCCAGTAGTCAGACTAGCGGGTGGCGCGAG. Its translation: CASSQTSGWRE. The entire CDR3 protein is CASSQTSGWREQYF.

This clone was recorded many times. CDR3 region: CASRRDRNYNEQFF. Incomplete CDR3 DNA: TGTGCCAGCAGGCGGGACAGGAATTACAATGAG. The chain recombines TRBV7-2 with TRBJ2-1; 8 bases map to TRBD1. The sequence runs out 3 residues before the end of the CDR3; the remainder is reconstructed from the germline J gene. The CDR3 length is 14 residues. Germline CDR1 and CDR2: SGHTA and FQGNSA. V shed 6 bases and J 4 bases; nucleotides not matched to a gene: 5. Filled out from reference TRBV7-2 and TRBJ2-1, the complete variable domain reads GAGVSQSPSNKVTEKGKDVELRCDPISGHTALYWYRQSLGQGLEFLIYFQGNSAPDKSGLPSDRFSAERTGGSVSTLTIQRTQQEDSAVYLCASRRDRNYNEQFFGPGTRLTVL.

There are many counts of this clone. From the germline J gene comes the end of the CDR3, since the read stops 3 residues before it. The chain couples TRBV20-1 to TRBJ1-4; 7 nucleotides align to TRBD1. Germline CDR1 and CDR2: DFQATT and SNEGSKA (reference sequence). Trimming at V came to 3 bases and at J to 3 bases, leaving 7 bases not matched to a gene. The CDR3 is made up of 15 amino acids. CDR3 DNA, as far as it was read: TGCAGTGCTAGGGCACAGGGGCGGGCTAATGAAAAA. It specifies CSARAQGRANEK. The CDR3, in full, reads CSARAQGRANEKLFF.

The table lists this clone with many counts. The missing CDR3 end, 3 residues past where the read stops, is filled in from the germline J gene. The chain recombines TRBV19 with TRBJ2-3, with 13 positions matching TRBD2. The CDR3 runs 16 residues. V shed 5 bases, J shed 3 bases, and the junction held 5 bases outside the gene matches. The V gene's germline CDR1 is LNHDA and CDR2 SQIVND (reference sequence). The DNA read from the CDR3 is TGTGCCAGTAGTTTCGGGACTAGCGGGATGACAGATACG. Protein sequence: CASSFGTSGMTDT. The entire CDR3 sequence reads CASSFGTSGMTDTQYF.

This clone has a count of ten or more. The read stops 3 residues short of the end of the CDR3; the missing end is completed from the germline J gene. This chain joins TRBV19 and TRBJ1-2, with D uncertain. CDR1 is LNHDA, CDR2 SQIVND, per germline (reference sequence). V was pared by 2 bases and J by 4 bases, with 11 bases between. The length of the CDR3 is 14 residues. The CDR3 sequence: CASSIPGKSYGYTF. The part of the CDR3 DNA that was read is TGTGCCAGTAGTATACCAGGAAAGTCCTATGGC.

This clone was found many times. The observed sequence ends 3 residues before the CDR3 terminus, with the missing tail filled in from the germline J gene. The J gene is TRBJ1-4, the V gene TRBV2; D perhaps matches TRBD1 (6 bases). V shed 6 bases and J shed 1 base, with 12 bases lying between them. Germline V lookup: CDR1 SNHLY, CDR2 FYNNEI. The length of the CDR3 is 15 residues. The CDR3: CASRRQARTNEKLFF. The DNA read from the CDR3 is TGTGCCAGCAGACGACAGGCACGAACTAATGAAAAA.